This T cell receptor beta chain was obtained from a study of vaccination effects on CD4 cells after COVID-19. At the level of the study: Relative to the second dose, post-vaccine samples were obtained a median of 72 days later. Study findings and constraints: After vaccination, at late timepoints, clones induced by infection and by vaccine contracted markedly.

TCRdb's table, derived via immunoSEQ multiplex PCR, lists solely in-frame clones and lacks some. Of some 70,000 clones in the sample, around 80% were seen once. The CDR3 runs 19 residues. The germline V and J ends were trimmed by 5 bases and 0 bases, with 23 bases remaining between them. Germline V gene data show CDR1 as SGHAT and CDR2 as FQNNGV. Antigen-specific CD4+ T cells expanded by the ViraFEST assay with viral peptide pools were then sequenced. The culture ran for 10 to 11 days, and then CD4+ T cells were isolated. Participants were given two doses of BNT162b2 or mRNA-1273 vaccine. The culture medium for 1.5 million to 2.5 million PBMC per well included approximately 10 IU/ml IL-2 and about 9.9 ug/ml peptides. Days 3 and 7 saw half the medium replaced with IL-2 medium. Concerning this clone itself: Its antigen is unknown.

This TCR came from a human donor who received a COVID-19 vaccine. The V and J genes are TRBV11-2 and TRBJ1-3; D call uncertain. The input for sequencing was CD4+ T cells from PBMCs cultured with HCoV-229E spike peptides, taken after COVID-19 vaccination. The CDR3 here is CASSPALGVSGRSGNTIYF. CDR3 nucleotide sequence: TGTGCCAGCAGCCCGGCCCTAGGAGTTAGCGGCCGCTCTGGAAACACCATATATTTT.